This T cell receptor (beta chain) was sequenced in a study of T cell responses to AZD1222 COVID-19 vaccine. General study findings and limits: Donors, mostly white British, included more females; clonal diversity was possibly underestimated. Unmutated variant regions reportedly attract nearly half of all spike-specific TCRs.

A word on this clone: Its antigen is undetermined.

V lost 0 bases, J lost 8 bases, and 22 bases lay in between. CDR1 and CDR2 from the germline V gene are SGHTA and FQGTGA. This CDR3 comprises 17 residues. Libraries were prepared by immunoSEQ multiplex PCR; TCRdb keeps only in-frame clonotypes and omits some of them. The sample yields some 92,000 clones, around 89% seen once. The V and J genes are TRBV7-3 and TRBJ1-1, with a possible D match to TRBD1 (5 bases). This material consisted of peripheral blood, taken on day 0 of AZD1222 vaccination. The origin of this receptor is an adult in good health. CDR3 protein: CASSLTSVWGPGSEAFF. CDR3 nucleotides: TGTGCCAGCAGCTTAACGTCCGTGTGGGGCCCAGGCTCAGAAGCTTTCTTT. Using reference TRBV7-3 and TRBJ1-1 for the parts outside the CDR3, the full variable domain is GAGVSQTPSNKVTEKGKYVELRCDPISGHTALYWYRQSLGQGPEFLIYFQGTGAADDSGLPNDRFFAVRPEGSVSTLKIQRTERGDSAVYLCASSLTSVWGPGSEAFFGQGTRLTVV.